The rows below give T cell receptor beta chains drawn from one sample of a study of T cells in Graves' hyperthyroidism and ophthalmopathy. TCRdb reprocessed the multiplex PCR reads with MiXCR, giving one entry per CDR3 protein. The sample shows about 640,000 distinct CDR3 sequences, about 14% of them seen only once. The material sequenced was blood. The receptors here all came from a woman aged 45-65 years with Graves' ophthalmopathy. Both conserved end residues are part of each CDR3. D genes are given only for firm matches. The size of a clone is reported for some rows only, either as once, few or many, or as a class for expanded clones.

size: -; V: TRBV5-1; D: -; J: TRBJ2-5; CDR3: CASSSGTNHQETQYF; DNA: TGCGCCAGCAGCTCGGGGACAAACCATCAAGAGACCCAGTACTTC
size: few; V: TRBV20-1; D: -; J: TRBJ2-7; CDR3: CSARDPSWNEQYF; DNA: TGCAGTGCTCGGGACCCCTCTTGGAACGAGCAGTACTTC
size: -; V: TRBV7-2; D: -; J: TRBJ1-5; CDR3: CASSFQQGDSNQPQHF; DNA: TGTGCCAGCAGCTTCCAACAGGGCGATAGCAATCAGCCCCAGCATTTT
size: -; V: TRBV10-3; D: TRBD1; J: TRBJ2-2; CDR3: CAIRDRVFTNTGELFF; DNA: TGTGCCATCAGGGACAGGGTGTTTACGAACACCGGGGAGCTGTTTTTT
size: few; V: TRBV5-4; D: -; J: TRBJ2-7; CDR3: CASSLAGRTAAYEQYF; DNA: TGTGCCAGCAGCTTGGCGGGAAGGACAGCCGCCTACGAGCAGTACTTC
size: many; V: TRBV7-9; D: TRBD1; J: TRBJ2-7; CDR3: CASSFEGQGNEQYF; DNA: TGTGCCAGCAGCTTCGAGGGACAGGGTAACGAGCAGTACTTC
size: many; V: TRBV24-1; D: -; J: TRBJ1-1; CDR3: CATSDTRQGSEAFF; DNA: TGTGCCACCAGTGATACCAGACAAGGGTCTGAAGCTTTCTTT
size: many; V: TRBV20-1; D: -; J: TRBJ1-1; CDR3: CSAREGMNTEAFF; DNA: TGCAGTGCTAGGGAAGGGATGAACACTGAAGCTTTCTTT
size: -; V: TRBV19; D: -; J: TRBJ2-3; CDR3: CASIGRSTDTQYF; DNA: TGTGCCAGTATTGGGCGGAGCACAGATACGCAGTATTTT
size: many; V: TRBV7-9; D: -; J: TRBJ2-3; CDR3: CASASTDTQYF; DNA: TGTGCCAGCGCGAGCACAGATACGCAGTATTTT
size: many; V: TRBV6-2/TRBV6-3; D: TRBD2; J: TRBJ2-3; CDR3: CASKISGIRTDTQYF; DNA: TGTGCCAGCAAGATTAGCGGGATTCGCACAGATACGCAGTATTTT
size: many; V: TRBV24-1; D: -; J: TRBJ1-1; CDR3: CATSVGSEAFF; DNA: TGTGCCACCAGTGTCGGGAGTGAAGCTTTCTTT
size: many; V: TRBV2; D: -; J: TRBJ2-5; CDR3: CASSFWQGGEETQYF; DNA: TGTGCCAGCAGTTTTTGGCAGGGGGGGGAGGAGACCCAGTACTTC
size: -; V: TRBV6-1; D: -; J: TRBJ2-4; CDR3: CASSPLSGPLAKNIQYF; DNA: TGTGCCAGCAGTCCCCTTAGCGGACCACTAGCCAAAAACATTCAGTACTTC
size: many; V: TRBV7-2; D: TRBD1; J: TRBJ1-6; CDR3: CASSSRTDRGRSPLHF; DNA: TGTGCCAGCAGCTCACGCACGGACAGGGGGCGATCACCCCTCCACTTT
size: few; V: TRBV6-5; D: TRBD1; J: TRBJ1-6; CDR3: CASSYGDRFSPLHF; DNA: TGTGCCAGCAGTTACGGGGACAGATTTTCACCCCTCCACTTT
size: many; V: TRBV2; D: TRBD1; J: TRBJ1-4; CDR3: CASSTQGEATNEKLFF; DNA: TGTGCCAGCAGTACACAGGGGGAGGCAACTAATGAAAAACTGTTTTTT
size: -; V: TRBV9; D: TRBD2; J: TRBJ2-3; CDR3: CASSGGGTTDTQYF; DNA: TGTGCCAGCAGCGGCGGGGGAACTACAGATACGCAGTATTTT
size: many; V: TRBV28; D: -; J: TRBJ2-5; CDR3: CASSIWGQGKETQYF; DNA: TGTGCCAGCAGTATATGGGGGCAGGGGAAAGAGACCCAGTACTTC
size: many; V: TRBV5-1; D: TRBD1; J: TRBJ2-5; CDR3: CASSLEGASETQYF; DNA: TGCGCCAGCAGCTTGGAGGGGGCCTCAGAGACCCAGTACTTC
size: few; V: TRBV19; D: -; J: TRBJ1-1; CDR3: CASSMKASRAEASF; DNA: TGTGCCAGTAGTATGAAGGCTTCCAGGGCTGAAGCTTCCTTT
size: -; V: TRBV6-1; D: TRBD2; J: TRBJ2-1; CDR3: CASSARTSGSSSYNEQFF; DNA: TGTGCCAGCAGTGCTCGGACTAGCGGGAGTAGCTCCTACAATGAGCAGTTCTTC
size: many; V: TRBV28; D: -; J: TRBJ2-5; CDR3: CASSFRVSKTQYF; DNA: TGTGCCAGCAGTTTCAGAGTTAGTAAGACCCAGTACTTC
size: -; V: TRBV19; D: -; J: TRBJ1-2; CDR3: CASSIIAVNYGYTF; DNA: TGTGCCAGTAGTATCATCGCCGTTAACTATGGCTACACCTTC
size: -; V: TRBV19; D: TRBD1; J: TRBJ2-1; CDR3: CASSDRTGAHFYNEQFF; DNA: TGTGCCAGTAGTGATCGAACAGGGGCCCATTTTTACAATGAGCAGTTCTTC
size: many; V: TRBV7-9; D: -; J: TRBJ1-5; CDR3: CASSLGRNNQPQHF; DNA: TGTGCCAGCAGCTTAGGCAGGAACAATCAGCCCCAGCATTTT
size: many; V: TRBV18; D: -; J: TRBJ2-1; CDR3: CASSPDRHNEQFF; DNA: TGTGCCAGCTCACCGGACAGACACAATGAGCAGTTCTTC
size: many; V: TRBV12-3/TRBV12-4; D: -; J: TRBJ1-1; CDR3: CASRTQGEAFF; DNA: TGTGCCAGCAGAACTCAGGGGGAAGCTTTCTTT
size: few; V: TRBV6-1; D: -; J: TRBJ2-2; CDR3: CASFKGRTGELFF; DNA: TGTGCCAGCTTTAAGGGGCGCACCGGGGAGCTGTTTTTT
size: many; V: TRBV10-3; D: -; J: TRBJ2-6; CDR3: CAISKEGVGANVLTF; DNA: TGTGCCATCAGTAAAGAAGGGGTTGGGGCCAACGTCCTGACTTTC
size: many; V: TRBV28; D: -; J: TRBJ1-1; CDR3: CASSLSLQLMNTEAFF; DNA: TGTGCCAGCAGTTTATCTTTACAGCTCATGAACACTGAAGCTTTCTTT
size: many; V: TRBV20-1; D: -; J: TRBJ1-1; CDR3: CSAPPRGGRGTEAFF; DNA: TGCAGTGCCCCCCCCCGCGGGGGCCGGGGAACTGAAGCTTTCTTT
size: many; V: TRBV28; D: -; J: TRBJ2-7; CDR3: CAVASTRGAYEQYF; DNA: TGTGCCGTCGCCTCAACGCGTGGGGCCTACGAGCAGTACTTC
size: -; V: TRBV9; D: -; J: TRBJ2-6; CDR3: CASSGDLWANVLTF; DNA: TGTGCCAGCAGCGGGGATCTCTGGGCCAACGTCCTGACTTTC
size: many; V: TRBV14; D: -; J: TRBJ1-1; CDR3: CASSRDQGDEAFF; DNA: TGTGCCAGCAGCCGAGACCAGGGCGACGAAGCTTTCTTT
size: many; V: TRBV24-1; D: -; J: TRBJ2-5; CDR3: CATGTVYQETQYF; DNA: TGTGCCACCGGCACGGTGTACCAAGAGACCCAGTACTTC
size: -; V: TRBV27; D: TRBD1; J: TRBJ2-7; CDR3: CASAGRTGRVYEQYF; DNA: TGTGCCAGCGCCGGCAGGACAGGGCGGGTCTACGAGCAGTACTTC
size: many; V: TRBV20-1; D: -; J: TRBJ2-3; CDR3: CSAPTGSTDTQYF; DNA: TGCAGTGCTCCTACGGGTAGCACAGATACGCAGTATTTT
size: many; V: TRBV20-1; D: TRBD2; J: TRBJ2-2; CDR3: CSARDGRATNTGELFF; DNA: TGCAGTGCTAGAGATGGGAGGGCAACGAACACCGGGGAGCTGTTTTTT
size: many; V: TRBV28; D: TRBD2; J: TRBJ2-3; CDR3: CASSPYSGRGADTQYF; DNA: TGTGCCAGCAGTCCGTATAGCGGGAGAGGGGCTGATACGCAGTATTTT
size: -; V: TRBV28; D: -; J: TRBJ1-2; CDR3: CASIGGQSYGYTF; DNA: TGTGCCAGCATCGGGGGGCAGAGCTATGGCTACACCTTC
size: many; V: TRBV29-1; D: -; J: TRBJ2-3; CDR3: CSVGLATSTDTQYF; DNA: TGCAGCGTTGGGTTAGCGACTAGCACAGATACGCAGTATTTT
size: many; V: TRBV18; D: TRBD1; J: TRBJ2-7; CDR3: CASSGTGDEQYF; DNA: TGTGCCAGCTCTGGGACAGGGGACGAGCAGTACTTC
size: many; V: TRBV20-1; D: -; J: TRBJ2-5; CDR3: CSVKTRKETQYF; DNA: TGCAGTGTCAAGACGAGGAAAGAGACCCAGTACTTC
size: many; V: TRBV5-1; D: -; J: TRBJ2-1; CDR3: CASSIQTSSYNEQFF; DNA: TGCGCCAGCAGTATACAGACTAGCTCCTACAATGAGCAGTTCTTC
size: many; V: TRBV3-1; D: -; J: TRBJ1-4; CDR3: CASSKAGDEKLFF; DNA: TGTGCCAGCAGCAAAGCAGGAGATGAAAAACTGTTTTTT